The 5 T cell receptor beta chains below were found in one sample sequenced in a study of blood T cell repertoires in COVID-19. The method was immunoSEQ multiplex PCR; TCRdb's version includes in-frame clones alone and lacks a portion of them. This sample yields over 15,000 clones, of which approximately 90% are seen a single time; approximately 10% belongs to the top ten. Sequenced: peripheral blood. The receptors were sampled from a man at least 80 years old with acute or convalescent COVID-19.

This chain links TRBV18 with TRBJ2-7; D is ambiguous. The germline V gene has CDR1 KGHSH and CDR2 LQKENI. The germline V and J ends were trimmed by 4 bases and 4 bases, with 17 bases remaining between them. The CDR3 has 15 residues. This CDR3 is CASSLEQAQSYEQYF. The DNA for the CDR3 is TGTGCCAGCTCACTCGAGCAGGCGCAGTCTTACGAGCAGTACTTC.

V gene TRBV11-2 combines with J gene TRBJ1-1, with D unresolved. The germline gives CDR1 SGHAT, CDR2 FQNNGV. V shed 6 bases and J shed 8 bases, with 13 bases lying between them. The CDR3 has 12 residues. CDR3: CASSNTGLEAFF. The CDR3 DNA reads TGTGCCAGCAGTAACACGGGATTAGAAGCTTTCTTT.

The chain employs TRBV2 and TRBJ1-6; D gene uncertain. CDR1 and CDR2 (germline): SNHLY, FYNNEI. Trimming cost V 2 bases and J 10 bases, with 12 bases left between them. The CDR3 has 14 amino acids. CDR3 protein: CASSEQRVESPLHF. CDR3 in DNA: TGTGCCAGCAGTGAACAGAGGGTTGAATCACCCCTCCACTTT.

The gene calls are TRBV7-3 and TRBJ1-6; no clear D. V lost 0 bases and J 9 bases, leaving 12 bases between the germline ends. CDR1 and CDR2 from the germline V gene are SGHTA and FQGTGA. The CDR3 is 15 amino acids. The CDR3 DNA reads TGTGCCAGCAGCTTAACGACCGGGGTGAGTTCACCCCTCCACTTT. Its protein is CASSLTTGVSSPLHF.

The chain recombines TRBV3-1 (or the pseudogene TRBV3-2) with TRBJ2-3; maybe TRBD1 (6 bases). The CDR3 contains 14 residues. V shed 2 bases and J shed 2 bases, with 8 bases lying between them. Per germline, CDR1 LGHDT and CDR2 YNNKEL (reference sequence). The CDR3 sequence is CASSQWTATDTQYF. The CDR3 coding sequence is TGTGCCAGCAGCCAATGGACAGCCACAGATACGCAGTATTTT.